The 16 T cell receptor beta chains below come from one sample, sequenced in a study of tacrolimus-resistant gene-edited T cells for transplant recipients. Stated treatment: CRISPR-Cas9 RNP knockout of FKBP12 using synthetic sgRNA#2. PBMCs were stimulated about six hours with CMV pp65 and IE-1 peptide pools. FKBP12 was knocked out on day 7 by electroporating Cas9 ribonucleoprotein. The enriched CMV-specific T cells grew in culture supplemented with recombinant human IL-7 and IL-15. Profiling relied on immunoSEQ multiplex PCR, and the TCRdb table lists in-frame clones only, not all of them. Altogether 900 or so clones are present, roughly 34% being singletons, with the ten largest covering roughly 82%. The source was a CMV-specific product grown in culture, collected from cells with FKBP12 knockout. These receptors were taken from a human donor in good health, a blood donor.

By sample share, this clone is medium-sized (0.01 to 0.1%). The chain uses TRBV27 and TRBJ2-3; D gene unclear. CDR3 length equals 17 residues. Germline values: CDR1 MNHEY, CDR2 SMNVEV (reference sequence). V dropped 6 bases and J dropped 1 base, with 20 bases sitting between them. CDR3 in amino acids: CASRPLFGSTRTDTQYF. CDR3 nucleotides: TGTGCCAGCAGACCTCTTTTTGGCTCCACCCGCACAGATACGCAGTATTTT.

The V call is TRBV28, the J call TRBJ1-4; D remains unclear. The V gene's germline CDR1 is MDHEN and CDR2 SYDVKM. V lost 0 bases and J lost 14, with 10 bases in between. CDR3 length: 12 residues. This CDR3 reads CASSLWQQRLFF. As DNA, the CDR3 is TGTGCCAGCAGTTTATGGCAACAGAGGCTGTTTTTT.

This clone was counted between two and nine times. The V call is TRBV5-4, the J call TRBJ2-3; TRBD2 matches at 8 bases. In germline, CDR1 is SGHNT, CDR2 YYREEE (reference sequence). Trimming cost V 3 bases and J 1 base; bases outside gene matches: 4. The CDR3 loop spans 15 amino acids. The CDR3 protein is CASSSAGAGTDTQYF. CDR3 coding DNA: TGTGCCAGCAGCTCAGCGGGGGCCGGCACAGATACGCAGTATTTT.

The chain employs TRBV7-3 and TRBJ2-1; possible D gene TRBD2, 5 bases. Trimming removed 5 bases at V and 0 bases at J, with 11 bases between. CDR1 and CDR2 (germline): SGHTA, FQGTGA. CDR3 length equals 15 residues. Here the CDR3 reads CASSPGEASYNEQFF. The CDR3 DNA sequence: TGTGCCAGCAGCCCCGGGGAAGCCTCCTACAATGAGCAGTTCTTC. The full variable domain, rest sourced from reference TRBV7-3 and TRBJ2-1, is GAGVSQTPSNKVTEKGKYVELRCDPISGHTALYWYRQSLGQGPEFLIYFQGTGAADDSGLPNDRFFAVRPEGSVSTLKIQRTERGDSAVYLCASSPGEASYNEQFFGPGTRLTVL.

This chain connects TRBV12-5 to TRBJ2-5, with 9 bases that match TRBD2. CDR1 is LGHNT and CDR2 is FRNRAP in the germline V gene. This CDR3 spans 18 amino acids. V gave up 0 bases and J gave up 4 bases; unmatched junction bases: 12. CDR3 sequence reads: CASGLVTAGGRSGETQYF. DNA for the CDR3: TGTGCTAGTGGTTTGGTAACGGCGGGGGGGCGATCGGGAGAGACCCAGTACTTC.

Relative to its sample, this clone is medium-sized. The chain combines TRBV6-5 with TRBJ1-2, with D maybe TRBD1 (6 bases). Germline lookup yields CDR1 MNHEY and CDR2 SVGAGI. The CDR3 consists of 14 residues. V gave up 7 bases and J gave up 7 bases, with 19 bases separating them. The CDR3 reads CASTQGRGEAGYTF. The CDR3 DNA follows: TGTGCCAGCACTCAGGGCAGGGGAGAAGCTGGCTACACCTTC.

In this sample, this clone is medium-sized. This chain joins TRBV6-5 and TRBJ1-2; a possible D gene is TRBD1 (6 bases). The CDR3 is made up of 13 amino acids. V dropped 7 bases and J dropped 8 bases, with 17 bases sitting between them. Germline V CDR1 and CDR2: MNHEY, SVGAGI. In nucleotides, the CDR3 is TGTGCCAGCAAAACAGGGACCGAGAGAGGCTACACCTTC. Encoded protein: CASKTGTERGYTF.

This clone has just a few counts. The rearrangement links TRBV9 to TRBJ1-6; D is unresolved. The length of the CDR3 is 15 residues. V lost 1 base and J 8 bases, leaving 13 bases between the germline ends. Germline loops: CDR1 SGDLS, CDR2 YYNGEE. CDR3: CASSVTGIWDSPLHF. The CDR3 region has the DNA TGTGCCAGCAGCGTAACTGGGATTTGGGATTCACCCCTCCACTTT.

This clone appeared a few times. This sequence joins TRBV19 and TRBJ2-1, with D possibly being TRBD1 (5 bases). This CDR3 is 16 amino acids long. The V and J ends lost 6 bases and 7 bases respectively, with 22 bases between them. The V gene's germline CDR1 is LNHDA and CDR2 SQIVND (reference sequence). The CDR3 sequence is CASSRQQAWIRNEQFF. The CDR3 nucleotides are TGTGCCAGTAGCCGCCAACAGGCTTGGATTCGGAATGAGCAGTTCTTC.

This clone was observed a few times. The V gene is TRBV7-3, the J gene TRBJ2-1; D gene uncertain. This CDR3 is 12 amino acids long. V was trimmed by 2 bases and J by 8 bases, leaving 7 bases between them. Germline V gene data show CDR1 as SGHTA and CDR2 as FQGTGA. This CDR3 reads CASSLGQDEQFF. The CDR3 DNA reads as TGTGCCAGCAGCTTAGGCCAGGATGAGCAGTTCTTC.

This clone was seen a few times. The chain has TRBV30 and TRBJ1-1; the D gene is possibly TRBD1 (5 bases). This CDR3 has 16 residues. Per germline, CDR1 GTSNPN and CDR2 SVGIG (reference sequence). V lost 4 bases to trimming and J lost 2 bases, with 20 bases between them. CDR3 DNA: TGTGCCTGGACCCTTACCCTGGGGCGGGCAAACACTGAAGCTTTCTTT. Encoded protein: CAWTLTLGRANTEAFF.

This clone was observed a single time. The rearrangement links TRBV2 to TRBJ1-6, with a tentative D call TRBD1 (6 bases). Germline values: CDR1 SNHLY, CDR2 FYNNEI. This CDR3 has 14 residues. V lost 3 bases and J lost 7, with 10 bases in between. The CDR3 DNA sequence: TGTGCCAGCAGTGAGGACAGACTAAATTCACCCCTCCACTTT. It codes for CASSEDRLNSPLHF.

This clone has a handful of counts. The chain carries TRBV15 and TRBJ1-6; weak D call: TRBD1 (6 bases). Germline loops: CDR1 LNHNV, CDR2 YYDKDF (reference sequence). The V and J ends lost 0 bases and 12 bases respectively, with 18 bases between them. This CDR3 has 16 residues. Here the CDR3 DNA reads TGTGCCACCAGCAGAGAGTTGGGCAGGGGAAAGGTACCCCTCCACTTT. It yields the protein CATSRELGRGKVPLHF.

Relative to its sample, this clone is medium-sized (0.01 to 0.1%). The chain combines TRBV14 with TRBJ1-4; D not certain. This CDR3 has 15 residues. V gave up 4 bases and J gave up 7 bases, with 16 bases separating them. Germline V gene lookup returns CDR1 SGHDN and CDR2 FVKESK. CDR3 residues: CASSPYERGSEKLFF. CDR3 nucleotides: TGTGCCAGCAGCCCTTATGAGAGAGGAAGTGAAAAACTGTTTTTT. The full variable domain, rest sourced from reference TRBV14 and TRBJ1-4, is EAGVTQFPSHSVIEKGQTVTLRCDPISGHDNLYWYRRVMGKEIKFLLHFVKESKQDESGMPNNRFLAERTGGTYSTLKVQPAELEDSGVYFCASSPYERGSEKLFFGSGTQLSVL.

Relative to its sample, this clone is large. The genes are TRBV27 and TRBJ2-2; 8 bases fit TRBD1. Trimming removed 2 bases from V and 6 bases from J; junction bases left unmatched: 5. The CDR3 runs 15 residues. Germline V lookup: CDR1 MNHEY, CDR2 SMNVEV (reference sequence). The CDR3 DNA reads as TGTGCCAGCAGTTTAGCAGGGGGCGCGGCCGGGGAGCTGTTTTTT. Its translation is CASSLAGGAAGELFF.

Within the sample, this clone is medium-sized (0.01 to 0.1%). The chain couples TRBV5-1 to TRBJ1-1, with 7 bases fitting TRBD1. The CDR3 totals 17 residues. CDR1 is SGHRS and CDR2 is YFSETQ in the germline V gene. V lost 4 bases to trimming and J lost 1 base; unmatched junction nucleotides: 13. The CDR3 sequence is CASSLRSQGRQNTEAFF. The DNA for the CDR3 is TGCGCCAGCAGCCTACGATCACAGGGGCGGCAGAACACTGAAGCTTTCTTT.